Below are 20 T cell receptor beta chains sequenced from a single sample in a study of blood T cell repertoires in COVID-19. Sequenced by immunoSEQ multiplex PCR; TCRdb stores in-frame clones only, minus some. The sample has around 300,000 clones, roughly 90% seen once. The material sequenced was PBMCs or T cells enriched from blood (not recorded which). These receptors all stem from a woman aged 35 to 49 who had recovered from COVID-19.

J is TRBJ2-7 and V is TRBV5-1; the match to TRBD1 covers 12 bases. From germline, CDR1 is SGHRS and CDR2 YFSETQ. V lost 4 bases and J lost 6; bases outside the gene matches: 5. There are 14 residues in the CDR3. CDR3 in amino acids: CASSTGQGAPEQYF. DNA for the CDR3: TGCGCCAGCAGCACGGGACAGGGGGCTCCCGAGCAGTACTTC.

This clone was recorded a few times. The chain recombines TRBV4-2 with TRBJ1-2; D not certain. V was clipped by 5 bases and J by 0 bases, with 16 bases between them. CDR1 LGHNA and CDR2 YNFKEQ come from the germline V gene. The CDR3 contains 16 residues. CDR3: CASSYGTGPANYGYTF. In DNA, the CDR3 is TGTGCCAGCAGCTACGGAACTGGGCCAGCTAACTATGGCTACACCTTC.

This clone was detected only once. The chain employs TRBV7-8 and TRBJ2-7; D is possibly TRBD2 (5 bases). Germline CDR1 is SGHVS and CDR2 is FQNEAQ. V was cut by 0 bases and J by 2 bases, with 8 bases left in between. This CDR3 has 14 residues. The CDR3 nucleotides read TGTGCCAGCAGCTTAGCGGGAGAGGCCTACGAGCAGTACTTC. It specifies CASSLAGEAYEQYF.

The table lists this clone with a count of one. The J gene is TRBJ1-1, the V gene TRBV18, with 7 bases aligning to TRBD1. The junction had 4 bases not matched to a gene; V was cut back by 3 bases and J by 3 bases. This CDR3 spans 14 amino acids. CDR1 is KGHSH and CDR2 is LQKENI in the germline V gene. The CDR3 here is CASSPIDRDTEAFF. In DNA form, the CDR3 reads TGTGCCAGCTCACCTATCGACAGGGACACTGAAGCTTTCTTT.

The chain employs TRBV30 and TRBJ2-3, with TRBD1 matching 8 bases. Germline CDR1 is GTSNPN and CDR2 is SVGIG (reference sequence). The CDR3 consists of 15 residues. Trimming took 1 base from V and 4 from J; bases not matched to a gene: 7. CDR3 sequence reads: CAWSGGRGRADTQYF. In DNA, the CDR3 is TGTGCCTGGAGTGGGGGCAGGGGGCGCGCAGATACGCAGTATTTT.

The chain carries TRBV20-1 and TRBJ2-3, with 8 nucleotides matching TRBD2. The CDR3 contains 15 residues. Germline CDR1 and CDR2: DFQATT and SNEGSKA (reference sequence). The J segment lost 2 bases and the V segment lost 3 bases, leaving 7 bases of the junction unmatched. The CDR3 spells CSASLFSGVTDTQYF. CDR3 coding DNA: TGCAGTGCTAGTCTGTTTAGCGGGGTCACAGATACGCAGTATTTT.

This chain links TRBV7-3 with TRBJ2-3, with unresolved D. Germline CDR1 is SGHTA and CDR2 is FQGTGA. CDR3 length equals 12 residues. V lost 5 bases to trimming and J lost 5 bases, with 8 bases between them. The CDR3 region is CASSPRGDTQYF. DNA of the CDR3: TGTGCCAGCAGCCCACGAGGAGATACGCAGTATTTT.

Only one count was recorded for this clone. The CDR3 sequence: CASSLITGGDTQYF. In nucleotides, the CDR3 is TGCGCCAGCAGCTTGATTACCGGGGGGGATACGCAGTATTTT. The V and J genes are TRBV5-1 and TRBJ2-3, with TRBD2 matching over 7 bases. Trimming removed 1 base from V and 6 bases from J; junction bases left unmatched: 5. There are 14 residues in the CDR3. CDR1 is SGHRS and CDR2 is YFSETQ in the germline V gene.

The V call is TRBV5-1, the J call TRBJ1-3; 7 bases fit TRBD1. Unmatched junction bases numbered 15, after V lost 8 bases and J lost 1 base. Germline V CDR1 and CDR2: SGHRS, YFSETQ. The CDR3 covers 17 residues. CDR3 amino acids: CASSPSYSGGSGNTIYF. As DNA, the CDR3 is TGCGCCAGTTCTCCGTCGTACTCAGGGGGATCTGGAAACACCATATATTTT.

The gene calls are TRBV14 and TRBJ1-1; D ambiguous. CDR3 length: 15 amino acids. Per germline, CDR1 SGHDN and CDR2 FVKESK. V lost 3 bases and J 0 bases, leaving 11 bases between the germline ends. CDR3 loop: CASSQRTGVNTEAFF. In DNA form, the CDR3 reads TGTGCCAGCAGCCAGCGGACTGGGGTGAACACTGAAGCTTTCTTT.

The gene calls are TRBV2 and TRBJ1-6; TRBD1 matches at 9 bases. Trimming cost V 3 bases and J 7 bases; bases outside gene matches: 4. Germline values: CDR1 SNHLY, CDR2 FYNNEI. The CDR3 has 15 residues. The CDR3 reads CASSEEGTGNSPLHF. The CDR3 DNA sequence: TGTGCCAGCAGTGAGGAAGGGACAGGGAATTCACCCCTCCACTTT.

This chain joins TRBV11-2 and TRBJ2-2; D possibly corresponds to TRBD2 (7 bases). Germline CDR1 and CDR2: SGHAT and FQNNGV. This CDR3 has 18 residues. Trimming removed 3 bases at V and 0 bases at J, with 17 bases between. DNA of the CDR3: TGTGCCAGCAGCTTTCGCGGGGGCCTTGGTTCGAACACCGGGGAGCTGTTTTTT. This gives the protein CASSFRGGLGSNTGELFF.

The CDR3 reads CASSRGKPNTEAFF. The CDR3 bases are TGTGCCAGCAGTCGGGGGAAGCCGAACACTGAAGCTTTCTTT. The genes are TRBV5-8 and TRBJ1-1, with D tentatively TRBD1 (5 bases). Trimming removed 5 bases from V and 1 base from J, with 12 bases in between. This CDR3 contains 14 residues. The germline V gene encodes CDR1 SGHTS and CDR2 YDEGEE.

The chain joins TRBV5-4 to TRBJ1-2, with D hard to call. Germline values: CDR1 SGHNT, CDR2 YYREEE (reference sequence). V dropped 0 bases and J dropped 4 bases, with 7 bases sitting between them. CDR3 length: 13 amino acids. Written as DNA, the CDR3 is TGTGCCAGCAGCTTGGGCACCAGCTATGGCTACACCTTC. This codes for CASSLGTSYGYTF.

The rearrangement joins TRBV24-1 to TRBJ1-2; 8 bases match TRBD1. CDR1 and CDR2 from the germline V gene are KGHDR and SFDVKD. J was trimmed by 8 bases and V by 4 bases; bases with no gene match: 8. The CDR3 covers 14 residues. DNA for the CDR3: TGTGCCACCAGTGACCGCACGACAGGGGAGGGCTACACCTTC. This codes for CATSDRTTGEGYTF.

This clone was detected a few times. The rearrangement joins TRBV7-2 to TRBJ1-1, with D hard to call. Germline V gene data show CDR1 as SGHTA and CDR2 as FQGNSA. The CDR3 is 15 residues long. V was trimmed by 0 bases and J by 7 bases, leaving 15 bases between them. CDR3 nucleotides: TGTGCCAGCAGCTTAGCTTATGGAAAACAGCATGAAGCTTTCTTT. Its protein is CASSLAYGKQHEAFF.

The chain links TRBV9 to TRBJ1-2, with D maybe TRBD1 (6 bases). V was shortened by 5 bases and J by 7 bases, with 9 bases between the two germline ends. The CDR3 totals 11 residues. From germline, CDR1 is SGDLS and CDR2 YYNGEE. The CDR3 DNA sequence: TGTGCCAGCAGGCACAGGGCTGGCTACACCTTC. Protein product: CASRHRAGYTF.

The rearrangement links TRBV18 to TRBJ2-6, with D uncertain. The ends were cut back, 6 bases at V and 1 base at J, with 10 bases in the middle. There are 15 residues in the CDR3. Germline CDR1 and CDR2: KGHSH and LQKENI. CDR3 protein: CASSPAVSGANVLTF. DNA for the CDR3: TGTGCCAGCTCCCCCGCGGTGTCTGGGGCCAACGTCCTGACTTTC.

The CDR3 nucleotides read TGTGCCAGCAGTTCTCCCGTGACAGGGCGGGCCTACAATGAGCAGTTCTTC. Its translation is CASSSPVTGRAYNEQFF. The chain links TRBV6-2 or TRBV6-3 to TRBJ2-1, with 7 bases lining up with TRBD1. The CDR3 runs 17 residues. Trimming removed 4 bases from V and 2 bases from J; junction bases left unmatched: 11. Germline CDR1 reads MNHEY; CDR2 reads SVGEGT.

The chain has TRBV18 and TRBJ1-3; 10 bases match TRBD1. V lost 3 bases and J lost 0; bases outside the gene matches: 5. The CDR3 totals 17 residues. Germline V gives CDR1 KGHSH, CDR2 LQKENI. The CDR3 DNA follows: TGTGCCAGCTCACCTTGGACAGGGGGAGACTCTGGAAACACCATATATTTT. Its protein product is CASSPWTGGDSGNTIYF. The full variable domain, rest sourced from reference TRBV18 and TRBJ1-3, is NAGVMQNPRHLVRRRGQEARLRCSPMKGHSHVYWYRQLPEEGLKFMVYLQKENIIDESGMPKERFSAEFPKEGPSILRIQQVVRGDSAAYFCASSPWTGGDSGNTIYFGEGSWLTVV.